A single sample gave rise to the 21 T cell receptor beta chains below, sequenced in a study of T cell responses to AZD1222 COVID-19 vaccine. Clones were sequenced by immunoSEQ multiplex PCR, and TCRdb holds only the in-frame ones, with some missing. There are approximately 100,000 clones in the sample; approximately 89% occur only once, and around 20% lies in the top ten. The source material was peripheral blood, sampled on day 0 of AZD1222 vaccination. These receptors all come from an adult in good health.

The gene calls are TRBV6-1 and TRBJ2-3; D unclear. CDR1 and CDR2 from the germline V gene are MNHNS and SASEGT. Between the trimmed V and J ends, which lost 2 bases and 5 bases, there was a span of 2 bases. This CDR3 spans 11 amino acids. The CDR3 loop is CASSELDTQYF. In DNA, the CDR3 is TGTGCCAGCAGTGAACTAGATACGCAGTATTTT.

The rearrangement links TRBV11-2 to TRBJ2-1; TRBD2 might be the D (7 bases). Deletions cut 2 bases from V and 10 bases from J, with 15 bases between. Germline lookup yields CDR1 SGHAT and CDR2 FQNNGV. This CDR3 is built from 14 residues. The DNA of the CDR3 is TGTGCCAGCAGCTTATATCGGGGGGCGGAAGAGCAGTTCTTC. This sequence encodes CASSLYRGAEEQFF.

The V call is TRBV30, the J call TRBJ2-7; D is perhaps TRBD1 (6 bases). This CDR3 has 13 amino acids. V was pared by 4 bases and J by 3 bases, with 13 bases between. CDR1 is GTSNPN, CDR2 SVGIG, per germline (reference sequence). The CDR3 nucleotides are TGTGCCTGGAAGGACAGAAGGTTCTACGAGCAGTACTTC. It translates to CAWKDRRFYEQYF.

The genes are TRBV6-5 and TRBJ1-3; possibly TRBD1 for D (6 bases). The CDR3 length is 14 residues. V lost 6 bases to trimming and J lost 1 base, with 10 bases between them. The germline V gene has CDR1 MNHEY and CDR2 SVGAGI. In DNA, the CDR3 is TGTGCCAGCAGACAGGGAACTTCTGGAAACACCATATATTTT. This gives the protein CASRQGTSGNTIYF.

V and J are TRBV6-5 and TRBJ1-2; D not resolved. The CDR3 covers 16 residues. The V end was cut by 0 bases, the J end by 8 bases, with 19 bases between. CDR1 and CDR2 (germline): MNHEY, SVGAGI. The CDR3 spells CASSYSAVWLVRGYTF. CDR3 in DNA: TGTGCCAGCAGTTACTCGGCGGTCTGGCTAGTGAGAGGCTACACCTTC.

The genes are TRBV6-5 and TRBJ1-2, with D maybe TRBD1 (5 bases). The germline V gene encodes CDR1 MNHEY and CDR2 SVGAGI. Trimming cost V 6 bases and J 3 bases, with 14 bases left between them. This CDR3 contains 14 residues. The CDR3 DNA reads TGTGCCAGCAGAGCCCTATGGGGGTACTATGGCTACACCTTC. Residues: CASRALWGYYGYTF.

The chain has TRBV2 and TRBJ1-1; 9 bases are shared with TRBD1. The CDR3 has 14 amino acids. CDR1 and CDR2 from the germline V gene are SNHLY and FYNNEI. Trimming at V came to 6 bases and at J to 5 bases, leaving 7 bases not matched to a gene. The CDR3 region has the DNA TGTGCCAGCAGCCCAGGACAGGGGAAAACTGAAGCTTTCTTT. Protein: CASSPGQGKTEAFF.

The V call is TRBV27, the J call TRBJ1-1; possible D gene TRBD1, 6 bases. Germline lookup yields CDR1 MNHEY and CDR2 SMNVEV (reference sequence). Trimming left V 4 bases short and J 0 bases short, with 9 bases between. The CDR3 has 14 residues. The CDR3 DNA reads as TGTGCCAGCAGTTCACAGGGATTGAACACTGAAGCTTTCTTT. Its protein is CASSSQGLNTEAFF.

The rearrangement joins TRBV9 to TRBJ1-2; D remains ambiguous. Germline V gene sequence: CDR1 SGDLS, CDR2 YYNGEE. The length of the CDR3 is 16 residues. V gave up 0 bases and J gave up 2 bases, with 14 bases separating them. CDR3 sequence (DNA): TGTGCCAGCAGCGTAGGCGGGGTAGGCGGAAACTATGGCTACACCTTC. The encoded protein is CASSVGGVGGNYGYTF.

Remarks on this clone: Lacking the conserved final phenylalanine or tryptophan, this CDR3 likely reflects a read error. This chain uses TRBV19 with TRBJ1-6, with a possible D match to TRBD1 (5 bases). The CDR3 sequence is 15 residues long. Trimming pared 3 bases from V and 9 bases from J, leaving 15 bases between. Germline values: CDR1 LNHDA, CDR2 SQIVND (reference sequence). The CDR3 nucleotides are TGTGCCAGTAGTATGAGCCCGCGGGGGAGTTCACCCCTCCACCTT. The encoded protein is CASSMSPRGSSPLHL.

CDR3: CASRRNNEQFF. CDR3 nucleotide sequence: TGTGCCAGTAGGAGGAACAATGAGCAGTTCTTC. The V and J genes are TRBV19 and TRBJ2-1; D remains ambiguous. Deletions cut 6 bases from V and 5 bases from J, with 5 bases between. Germline-derived CDR1 and CDR2 are LNHDA and SQIVND (reference sequence). CDR3 length: 11 residues. The variable domain in full, with the rest retrieved from reference TRBV19 and TRBJ2-1, is DGGITQSPKYLFRKEGQNVTLSCEQNLNHDAMYWYRQDPGQGLRLIYYSQIVNDFQKGDIAEGYSVSREKKESFPLTVTSAQKNPTAFYLCASRRNNEQFFGPGTRLTVL.

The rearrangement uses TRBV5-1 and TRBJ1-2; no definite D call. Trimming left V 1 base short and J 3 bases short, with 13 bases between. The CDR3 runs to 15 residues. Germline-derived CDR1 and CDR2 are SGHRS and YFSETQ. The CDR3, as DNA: TGCGCCAGCAGCTTGCGCGCACAGCGTGACTATGGCTACACCTTC. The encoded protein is CASSLRAQRDYGYTF.

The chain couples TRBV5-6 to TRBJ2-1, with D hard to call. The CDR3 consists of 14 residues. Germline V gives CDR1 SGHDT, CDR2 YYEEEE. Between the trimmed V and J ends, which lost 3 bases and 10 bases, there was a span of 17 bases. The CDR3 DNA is TGTGCCAGCAGCTCATTAGATATAGCACGCGAGCAGTTCTTC. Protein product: CASSSLDIAREQFF.

CDR3 region: CASSRDRTSYEQYF. The CDR3 region has the DNA TGTGCCAGCAGCCGAGACAGGACCTCCTACGAGCAGTACTTC. The rearrangement uses TRBV7-9 and TRBJ2-7, with TRBD1 as a possible D gene (6 bases). This CDR3 region has 14 residues. Looked up from germline, CDR1 is SEHNR and CDR2 is FQNEAQ (reference sequence). The V end was cut by 5 bases, the J end by 0 bases, with 11 bases between. The full variable domain, its missing parts supplied by reference TRBV7-9 and TRBJ2-7, is DTGVSQNPRHKITKRGQNVTFRCDPISEHNRLYWYRQTLGQGPEFLTYFQNEAQLEKSRLLSDRFSAERPKGSFSTLEIQRTEQGDSAMYLCASSRDRTSYEQYFGPGTRLTVT.

CDR3: CASSAPGAPGEKLFF. In DNA, the CDR3 is TGTGCCAGCAGCGCCCCGGGGGCCCCTGGTGAAAAACTGTTTTTT. The chain uses TRBV6-2 or TRBV6-3 and TRBJ1-4; D might be TRBD1 (6 bases). Trimming cost V 6 bases and J 7 bases, with 18 bases left between them. This CDR3 is 15 amino acids long. The germline V gene encodes CDR1 MNHEY and CDR2 SVGEGT.

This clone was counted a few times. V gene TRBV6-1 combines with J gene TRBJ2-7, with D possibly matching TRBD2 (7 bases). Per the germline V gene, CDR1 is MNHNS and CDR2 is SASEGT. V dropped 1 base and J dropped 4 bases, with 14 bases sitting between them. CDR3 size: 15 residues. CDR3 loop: CASSEEEGGPYEQYF. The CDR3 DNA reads TGTGCCAGCAGTGAAGAAGAGGGGGGGCCGTACGAGCAGTACTTC.

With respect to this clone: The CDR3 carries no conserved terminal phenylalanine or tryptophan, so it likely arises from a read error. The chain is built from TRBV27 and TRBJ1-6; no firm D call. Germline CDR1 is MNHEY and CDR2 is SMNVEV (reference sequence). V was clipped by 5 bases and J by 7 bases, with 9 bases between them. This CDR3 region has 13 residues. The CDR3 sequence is CASSPLGNSPLHL. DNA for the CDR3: TGTGCCAGCAGTCCACTTGGCAATTCACCCCTCCACCTT.

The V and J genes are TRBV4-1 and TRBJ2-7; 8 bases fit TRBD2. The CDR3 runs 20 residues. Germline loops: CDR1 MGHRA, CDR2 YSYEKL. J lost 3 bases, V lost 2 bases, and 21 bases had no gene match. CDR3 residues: CASSQFKQKSERGPLYEQYF. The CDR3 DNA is TGCGCCAGCAGCCAATTCAAGCAGAAATCCGAGCGGGGGCCCCTCTACGAGCAGTACTTC.

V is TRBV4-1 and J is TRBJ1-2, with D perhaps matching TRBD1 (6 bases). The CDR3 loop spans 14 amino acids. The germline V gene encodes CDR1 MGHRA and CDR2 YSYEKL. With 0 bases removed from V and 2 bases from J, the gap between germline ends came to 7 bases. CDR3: CASSQEDRNYGYTF. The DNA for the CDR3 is TGCGCCAGCAGCCAAGAAGACAGGAACTATGGCTACACCTTC.

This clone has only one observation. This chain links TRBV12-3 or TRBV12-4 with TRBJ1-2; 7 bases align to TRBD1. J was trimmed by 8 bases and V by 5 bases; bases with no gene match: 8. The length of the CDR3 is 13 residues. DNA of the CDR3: TGTGCCAGCAGTGAACAGGGGACGGGAGGCTACACCTTC. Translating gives CASSEQGTGGYTF.

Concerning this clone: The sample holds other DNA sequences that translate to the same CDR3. For the CDR3, the DNA is TGTGCCAGCAGCTTAACGGGAGGGAACTCCGGAAACACCATATATTTT. Protein product: CASSLTGGNSGNTIYF. The chain is built from TRBV7-3 and TRBJ1-3; unclear D gene. CDR1 is SGHTA, CDR2 FQGTGA, per germline. V lost 0 bases and J lost 4, with 13 bases in between. The CDR3 covers 16 residues.